A single sample gave rise to the 24 T cell receptor beta chains below, sequenced in a study of T cell clusters in autoimmune cytopenias. Each sample's input was about 270 ng genomic DNA, some 38,000 genome equivalents. One tube held mixed TRB-A and TRB-B primer pools for touch-down PCR. TCRdb re-called the multiplex PCR reads; one entry per CDR3 protein, DNA not given. Recorded for this sample: around 8,000 distinct CDR3 sequences. The sequenced sample was peripheral blood. These receptors all come from a human donor with an autoimmune cytopenia or autoimmune hepatitis (not recorded which).

This clonotype ranks as medium-sized (0.01 to 0.1%) in terms of frequency. The chain combines TRBV5-6 with TRBJ1-2. CDR3 size: 15 residues. Germline V CDR1 and CDR2: SGHDT, YYEEEE. This CDR3 is CASSLVTVYGYGYTF.

According to its frequency, this clonotype is medium-sized. The chain uses TRBV19 and TRBJ1-1; no DNA is available, so the TRBD1 call from TCRdb remains unchecked. This CDR3 has 11 amino acids. Germline-derived CDR1 and CDR2 are LNHDA and SQIVND (reference sequence). This chain's CDR3 is CASTRGTEAFF.

Judged by frequency, this clonotype is medium-sized (0.01 to 0.1%). The gene calls are TRBV5-6 and TRBJ2-5. The germline V gene encodes CDR1 SGHDT and CDR2 YYEEEE. This CDR3 has 13 amino acids. CDR3 sequence reads: CASSLVSGETQYF.

J is TRBJ1-4 and V is TRBV5-6; TCRdb's assignment of TRBD1 cannot be checked, as there is no DNA. The germline V gene encodes CDR1 SGHDT and CDR2 YYEEEE. The CDR3 is 15 amino acids. The CDR3 loop reads CASSWGWDSPRKLFF. The full variable domain, rest sourced from reference TRBV5-6 and TRBJ1-4, is DAGVTQSPTHLIKTRGQQVTLRCSPKSGHDTVSWYQQALGQGPQFIFQYYEEEERQRGNFPDRFSGHQFPNYSSELNVNALLLGDSALYLCASSWGWDSPRKLFFGSGTQLSVL.

This clonotype is medium-sized (0.01 to 0.1%) by frequency. The chain recombines TRBV29-1 with TRBJ2-3; checking the TCRdb D call of TRBD1 is not possible without DNA. Germline V gives CDR1 SQVTM, CDR2 ANQGSEA. The CDR3 contains 14 residues. CDR3 residues: CSVVIPGSTDTQYF.

V and J are TRBV6-5 and TRBJ1-5. CDR1 MNHEY and CDR2 SVGAGI come from the germline V gene. The CDR3 consists of 15 residues. The CDR3 spells CASSYDGREYQPQHF.

The rearrangement joins TRBV18 to TRBJ1-2; TCRdb gives TRBD1 as the D gene, but with no DNA this cannot be confirmed. Germline V gene data show CDR1 as KGHSH and CDR2 as LQKENI. This CDR3 has 16 amino acids. The chain's CDR3 is CASSATITGIIYGYTF.

The gene calls are TRBV6-5 and TRBJ2-1; the D gene TCRdb calls, TRBD2, cannot be checked with no DNA. The CDR3 is 13 residues long. The germline V gene has CDR1 MNHEY and CDR2 SVGAGI. The CDR3: CATPRGYGTEQFF.

The CDR3 loop is CASSFRGGHQPQHF. The J gene is TRBJ1-5, the V gene TRBV5-6; TCRdb's D call, TRBD1, is unchecked because there is no DNA. This CDR3 spans 14 amino acids. CDR1 is SGHDT, CDR2 YYEEEE, per germline. Full variable domain (remainder filled in from reference TRBV5-6 and TRBJ1-5): DAGVTQSPTHLIKTRGQQVTLRCSPKSGHDTVSWYQQALGQGPQFIFQYYEEEERQRGNFPDRFSGHQFPNYSSELNVNALLLGDSALYLCASSFRGGHQPQHFGDGTRLSIL.

Judged by frequency, this clonotype is medium-sized (0.01 to 0.1%). The chain recombines TRBV19 with TRBJ2-3; checking the TCRdb D call of TRBD2 is not possible without DNA. The length of the CDR3 is 15 residues. Germline V CDR1 and CDR2: LNHDA, SQIVND (reference sequence). The CDR3: CASSISAGGSDTQYF.

Measured by frequency, this clonotype is medium-sized (0.01 to 0.1%). This CDR3 is CASTPLPGIYEQYF. The chain employs TRBV6-1 and TRBJ2-7; TCRdb proposes TRBD1, but this gene call is untestable without DNA. The V gene's germline CDR1 is MNHNS and CDR2 SASEGT. There are 14 residues in the CDR3.

The rearrangement uses TRBV20-1 and TRBJ1-3. From germline, CDR1 is DFQATT and CDR2 SNEGSKA (reference sequence). This CDR3 region has 14 residues. The CDR3 is CSARDKSSGNIIYF.

The chain has TRBV18 and TRBJ1-3; TCRdb's assignment of TRBD1 cannot be checked, as there is no DNA. Germline values: CDR1 KGHSH, CDR2 LQKENI. CDR3 length: 15 residues. CDR3 region: CASSRDRGPENTIYF.

The rearrangement links TRBV6-6 to TRBJ2-2; the TCRdb D gene call, TRBD1, has no DNA to confirm it. Germline CDR1 reads MNHNY; CDR2 reads SVGAGI (reference sequence). The CDR3 runs 14 residues. The CDR3 here is CAIKGTGGSGEMFF.

V usage is TRBV18 and J usage is TRBJ1-3; TCRdb designates TRBD1, a call that cannot be tested without DNA. The length of the CDR3 is 17 residues. The germline CDR1 and CDR2 sequences are KGHSH and LQKENI. The CDR3 is CASSPLPRTGSGSTIYF.

V is TRBV11-1 and J is TRBJ2-6; there is no DNA to check the TCRdb D call of TRBD1. Germline CDR1 reads SGHAT; CDR2 reads FQDESV (reference sequence). This CDR3 spans 18 amino acids. The CDR3 sequence is CASSSKGQGEAGANVLTF. The whole variable domain, filled in from reference TRBV11-1 and TRBJ2-6, reads EAEVAQSPRYKITEKSQAVAFWCDPISGHATLYWYRQILGQGPELLVQFQDESVVDDSQLPKDRFSAERLKGVDSTLKIQPAELGDSAMYLCASSSKGQGEAGANVLTFGAGSRLTVL.

By frequency, this clonotype is medium-sized. The rearrangement joins TRBV29-1 to TRBJ1-1; TCRdb designates TRBD1, a call that cannot be tested without DNA. This CDR3 spans 15 amino acids. Germline V gene sequence: CDR1 SQVTM, CDR2 ANQGSEA. The CDR3 protein is CSVQDRVRTNTEAFF.

Frequency places this clonotype as medium-sized. The genes are TRBV29-1 and TRBJ2-7; TCRdb reports TRBD2, a call that lacks DNA to check it against. Germline V CDR1 and CDR2: SQVTM, ANQGSEA. The CDR3 has 14 amino acids. CDR3 amino acids: CSGRTSGLRSEQYF.

The J gene is TRBJ2-7, the V gene TRBV6-5; there is no DNA to check the TCRdb D call of TRBD1. The CDR3 has 12 residues. CDR1 and CDR2 from the germline V gene are MNHEY and SVGAGI. The CDR3 here is CASSRQGYEQYF.

V is TRBV6-6 and J is TRBJ2-5; TCRdb's D gene call, TRBD1, goes unchecked for lack of DNA. The CDR3 runs to 14 residues. Germline V gene lookup returns CDR1 MNHNY and CDR2 SVGAGI (reference sequence). The chain's CDR3 is CASEGQGAKETQYF.

The chain is built from TRBV5-5 and TRBJ2-1; TCRdb designates TRBD2, a call that cannot be tested without DNA. The CDR3 is 17 amino acids. Germline V gene sequence: CDR1 SGHKS, CDR2 YYEKEE (reference sequence). CDR3 sequence reads: CASILPRLAGGNNEQFF. The complete variable domain, with remaining parts taken from reference TRBV5-5 and TRBJ2-1, reads DAGVTQSPTHLIKTRGQQVTLRCSPISGHKSVSWYQQVLGQGPQFIFQYYEKEERGRGNFPDRFSARQFPNYSSELNVNALLLGDSALYLCASILPRLAGGNNEQFFGPGTRLTVL.

Considering frequency, this clonotype is medium-sized. The CDR3 here is CASRAVDGYMTLHF. This chain connects TRBV6-1 to TRBJ1-6. CDR3 length equals 14 residues. The germline V gene encodes CDR1 MNHNS and CDR2 SASEGT.

Its frequency marks this clonotype as medium-sized. The V gene is TRBV5-4, the J gene TRBJ2-6; checking the TCRdb D call of TRBD1 is not possible without DNA. CDR1 is SGHNT and CDR2 is YYREEE in the germline V gene (reference sequence). CDR3 length: 16 amino acids. This CDR3 reads CASSLYSDIRANVLTF. Together with reference TRBV5-4 and TRBJ2-6, the CDR3 gives the full variable domain: ETGVTQSPTHLIKTRGQQVTLRCSSQSGHNTVSWYQQALGQGPQFIFQYYREEENGRGNFPPRFSGLQFPNYSSELNVNALELDDSALYLCASSLYSDIRANVLTFGAGSRLTVL.

According to its frequency, this clonotype is medium-sized (0.01 to 0.1%). The J gene is TRBJ2-5, the V gene TRBV19; TCRdb picks TRBD2, but there is no DNA to check that call. This CDR3 is 13 amino acids long. Germline V CDR1 and CDR2: LNHDA, SQIVND (reference sequence). The CDR3 protein is CASSIPSGGAQYF. Full variable domain (outside the CDR3, taken from reference TRBV19 and TRBJ2-5): DGGITQSPKYLFRKEGQNVTLSCEQNLNHDAMYWYRQDPGQGLRLIYYSQIVNDFQKGDIAEGYSVSREKKESFPLTVTSAQKNPTAFYLCASSIPSGGAQYFGPGTRLLVL.